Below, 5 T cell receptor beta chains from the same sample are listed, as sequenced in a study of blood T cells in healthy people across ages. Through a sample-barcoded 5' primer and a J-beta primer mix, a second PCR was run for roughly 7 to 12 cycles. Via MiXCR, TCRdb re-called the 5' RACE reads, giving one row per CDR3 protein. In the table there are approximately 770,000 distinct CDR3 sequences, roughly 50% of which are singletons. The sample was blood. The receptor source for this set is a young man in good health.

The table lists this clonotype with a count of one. CDR3 loop: CASGVTSGSSSTGELFF. CDR3 nucleotides: TGTGCTAGTGGCGTGACTAGCGGGAGTTCGAGCACCGGGGAGCTGTTTTTT. The genes are TRBV12-5 and TRBJ2-2; TRBD2 matches at 12 bases. Trimming took 6 bases from V and 4 from J; bases not matched to a gene: 9. CDR1 and CDR2 (germline): LGHNT, FRNRAP. The CDR3 has 17 residues.

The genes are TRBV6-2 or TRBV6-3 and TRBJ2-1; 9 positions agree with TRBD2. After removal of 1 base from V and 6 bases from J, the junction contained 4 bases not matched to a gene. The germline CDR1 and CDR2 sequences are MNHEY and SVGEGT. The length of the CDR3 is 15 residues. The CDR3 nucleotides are TGTGCCAGCAGTTACTTGGGGACTAGCCCCAATGAGCAGTTCTTC. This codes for CASSYLGTSPNEQFF.

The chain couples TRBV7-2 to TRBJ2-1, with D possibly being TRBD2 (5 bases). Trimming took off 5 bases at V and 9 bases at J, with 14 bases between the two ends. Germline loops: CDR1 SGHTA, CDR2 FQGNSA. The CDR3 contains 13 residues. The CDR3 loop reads CASSPWQRGEQFF. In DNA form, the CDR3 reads TGTGCCAGCAGCCCGTGGCAACGGGGTGAGCAGTTCTTC.

CDR3 protein: CASSLSPSDNYGYTF. In nucleotides, the CDR3 is TGTGCCAGCAGCTTATCGCCCTCAGATAACTATGGCTACACCTTC. The V and J genes are TRBV11-2 and TRBJ1-2, with D unclear. V lost 2 bases and J lost 1, with 11 bases in between. This CDR3 spans 15 amino acids. CDR1 and CDR2 (germline): SGHAT, FQNNGV.

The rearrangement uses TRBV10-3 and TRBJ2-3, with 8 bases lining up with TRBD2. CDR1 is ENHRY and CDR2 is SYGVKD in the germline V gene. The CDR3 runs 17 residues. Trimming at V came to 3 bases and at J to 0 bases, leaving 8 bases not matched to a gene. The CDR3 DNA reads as TGTGCCATCAGTGATTTGTCAGCGGGGGCTAGCACAGATACGCAGTATTTT. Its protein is CAISDLSAGASTDTQYF.